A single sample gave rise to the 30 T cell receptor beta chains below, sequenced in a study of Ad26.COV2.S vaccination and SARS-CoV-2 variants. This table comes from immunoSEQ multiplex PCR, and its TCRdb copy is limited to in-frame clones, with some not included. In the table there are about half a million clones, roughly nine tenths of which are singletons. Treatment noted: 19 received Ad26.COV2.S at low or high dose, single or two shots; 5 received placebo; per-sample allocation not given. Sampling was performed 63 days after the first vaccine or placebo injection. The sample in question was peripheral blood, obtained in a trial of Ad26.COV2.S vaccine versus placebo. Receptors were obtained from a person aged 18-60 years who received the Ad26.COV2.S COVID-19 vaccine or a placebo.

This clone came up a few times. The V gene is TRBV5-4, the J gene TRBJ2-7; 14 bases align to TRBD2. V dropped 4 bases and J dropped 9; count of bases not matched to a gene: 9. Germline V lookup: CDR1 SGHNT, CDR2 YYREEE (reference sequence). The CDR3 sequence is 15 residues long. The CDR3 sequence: CASSPGTSGSRGQYF. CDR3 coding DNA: TGTGCCAGCAGCCCGGGGACTAGCGGGAGTAGGGGGCAGTACTTC.

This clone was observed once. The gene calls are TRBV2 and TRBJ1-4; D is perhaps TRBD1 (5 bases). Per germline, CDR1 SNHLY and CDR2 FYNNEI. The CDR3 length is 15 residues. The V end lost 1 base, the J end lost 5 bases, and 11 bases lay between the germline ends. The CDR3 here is CASSEVRTRNEKLFF. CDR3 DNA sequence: TGTGCCAGCAGTGAAGTTAGGACAAGGAATGAAAAACTGTTTTTT.

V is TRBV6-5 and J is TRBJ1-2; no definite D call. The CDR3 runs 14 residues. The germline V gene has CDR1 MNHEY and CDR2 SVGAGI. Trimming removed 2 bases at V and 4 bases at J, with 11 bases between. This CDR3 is CASSYQTWGYGYTF. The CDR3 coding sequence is TGTGCCAGCAGTTACCAGACCTGGGGCTATGGCTACACCTTC.

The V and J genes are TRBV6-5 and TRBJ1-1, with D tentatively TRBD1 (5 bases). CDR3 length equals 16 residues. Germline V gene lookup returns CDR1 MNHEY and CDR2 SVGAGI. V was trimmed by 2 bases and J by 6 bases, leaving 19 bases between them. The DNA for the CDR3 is TGTGCCAGCAGTTACGCGGGACTTAAAAAAAATGCTGAAGCTTTCTTT. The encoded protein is CASSYAGLKKNAEAFF.

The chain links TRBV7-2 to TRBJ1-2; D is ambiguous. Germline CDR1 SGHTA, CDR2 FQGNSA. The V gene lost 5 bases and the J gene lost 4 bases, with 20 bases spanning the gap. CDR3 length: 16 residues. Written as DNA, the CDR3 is TGTGCCAGCAGCAGCGGACCATCCATTTCGTCCTATGGCTACACCTTC. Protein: CASSSGPSISSYGYTF. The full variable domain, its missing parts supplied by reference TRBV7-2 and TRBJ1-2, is GAGVSQSPSNKVTEKGKDVELRCDPISGHTALYWYRQSLGQGLEFLIYFQGNSAPDKSGLPSDRFSAERTGGSVSTLTIQRTQQEDSAVYLCASSSGPSISSYGYTFGSGTRLTVV.

This CDR3 is CASSLLAGVYNEQFF. CDR3 DNA sequence: TGTGCCAGCAGCCTACTAGCGGGGGTTTACAATGAGCAGTTCTTC. The rearrangement uses TRBV3-1 (or the pseudogene TRBV3-2) and TRBJ2-1; 11 bases map to TRBD2. V gave up 4 bases and J gave up 4 bases; unmatched junction bases: 3. This CDR3 comprises 15 residues. Germline values: CDR1 LGHDT, CDR2 YNNKEL (reference sequence).

The CDR3 is CASREAGQGNTIYF. CDR3 sequence (DNA): TGTGCCAGCAGGGAAGCAGGCCAAGGAAACACCATATATTTT. This rearrangement joins TRBV25-1 to TRBJ1-3; D unresolved. This CDR3 has 14 amino acids. V was trimmed by 6 bases and J by 4 bases, leaving 13 bases between them. The V gene's germline CDR1 is MGHDK and CDR2 SYGVNS.

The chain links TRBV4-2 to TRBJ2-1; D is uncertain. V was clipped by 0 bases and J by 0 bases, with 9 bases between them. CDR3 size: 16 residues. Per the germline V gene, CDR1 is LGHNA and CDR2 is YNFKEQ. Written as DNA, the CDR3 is TGTGCCAGCAGCCAAGATACCACGACCTCCTACAATGAGCAGTTCTTC. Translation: CASSQDTTTSYNEQFF.

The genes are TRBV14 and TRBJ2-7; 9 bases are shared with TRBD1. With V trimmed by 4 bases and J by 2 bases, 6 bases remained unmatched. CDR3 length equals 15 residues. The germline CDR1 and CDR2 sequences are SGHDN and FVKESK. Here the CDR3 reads CASSLGQGLTYEQYF. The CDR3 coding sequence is TGTGCCAGCAGCCTAGGACAGGGGTTAACCTACGAGCAGTACTTC.

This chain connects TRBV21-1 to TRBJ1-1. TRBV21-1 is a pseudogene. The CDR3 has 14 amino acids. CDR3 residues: CASSTGGGNTEAFF. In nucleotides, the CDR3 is TGTGCCAGCAGCACTGGGGGAGGGAACACTGAAGCTTTCTTT.

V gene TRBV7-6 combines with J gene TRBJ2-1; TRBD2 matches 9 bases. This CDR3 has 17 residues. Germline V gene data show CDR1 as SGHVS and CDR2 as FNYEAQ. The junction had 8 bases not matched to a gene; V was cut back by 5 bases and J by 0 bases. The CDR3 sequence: CASSRLAVGLSYNEQFF. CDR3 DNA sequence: TGTGCCAGCAGCCGACTAGCGGTTGGCCTCTCCTACAATGAGCAGTTCTTC.

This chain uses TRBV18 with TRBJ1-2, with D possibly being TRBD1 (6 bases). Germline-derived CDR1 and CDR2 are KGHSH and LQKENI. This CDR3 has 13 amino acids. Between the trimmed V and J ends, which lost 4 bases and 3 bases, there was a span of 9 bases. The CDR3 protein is CASSLRQDYGYTF. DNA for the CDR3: TGTGCCAGCTCACTTAGACAGGACTATGGCTACACCTTC.

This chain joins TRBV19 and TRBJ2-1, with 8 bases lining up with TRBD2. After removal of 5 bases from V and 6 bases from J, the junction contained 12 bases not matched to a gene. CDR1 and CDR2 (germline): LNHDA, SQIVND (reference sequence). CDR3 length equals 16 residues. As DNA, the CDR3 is TGTGCCAGTAGTCCTGCAGCGGGAGTCCTTACCAATGAGCAGTTCTTC. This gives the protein CASSPAAGVLTNEQFF.

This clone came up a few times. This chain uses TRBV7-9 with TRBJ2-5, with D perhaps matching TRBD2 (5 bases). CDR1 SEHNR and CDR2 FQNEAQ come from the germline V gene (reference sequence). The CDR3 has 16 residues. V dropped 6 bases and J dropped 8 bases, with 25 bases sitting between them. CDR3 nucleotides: TGTGCCAGCAGTAAAGAACCGGACTCGATCATGAGTACCCAGTACTTC. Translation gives CASSKEPDSIMSTQYF. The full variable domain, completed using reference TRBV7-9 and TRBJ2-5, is DTGVSQNPRHKITKRGQNVTFRCDPISEHNRLYWYRQTLGQGPEFLTYFQNEAQLEKSRLLSDRFSAERPKGSFSTLEIQRTEQGDSAMYLCASSKEPDSIMSTQYFGPGTRLLVL.

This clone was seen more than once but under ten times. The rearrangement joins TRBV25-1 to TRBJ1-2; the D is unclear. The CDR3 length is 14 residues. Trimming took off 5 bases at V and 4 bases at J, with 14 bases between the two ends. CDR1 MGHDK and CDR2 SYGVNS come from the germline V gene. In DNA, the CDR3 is TGTGCCAGCAGTCCCAGTACGGGATTCTATGGCTACACCTTC. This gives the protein CASSPSTGFYGYTF.

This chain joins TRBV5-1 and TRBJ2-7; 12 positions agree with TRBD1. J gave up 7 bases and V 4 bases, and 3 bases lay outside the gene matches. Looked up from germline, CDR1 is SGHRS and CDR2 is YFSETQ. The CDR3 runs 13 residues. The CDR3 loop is CASSKGQGAEQYF. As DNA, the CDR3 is TGCGCCAGCAGCAAGGGACAGGGGGCTGAGCAGTACTTC.

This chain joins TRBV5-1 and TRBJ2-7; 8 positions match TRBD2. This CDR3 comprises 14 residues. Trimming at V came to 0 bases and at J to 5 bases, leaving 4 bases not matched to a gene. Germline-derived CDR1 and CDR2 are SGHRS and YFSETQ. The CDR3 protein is CASSLGLARDEQYF. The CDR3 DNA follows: TGCGCCAGCAGCTTGGGACTAGCGCGCGACGAGCAGTACTTC.

CDR3: CASSADNYGYTF. In DNA form, the CDR3 reads TGTGCCAGCAGCGCCGATAACTATGGCTACACCTTC. The chain employs TRBV9 and TRBJ1-2; unclear D gene. Germline V lookup: CDR1 SGDLS, CDR2 YYNGEE. This CDR3 spans 12 amino acids. V lost 3 bases and J lost 1, with 4 bases in between.

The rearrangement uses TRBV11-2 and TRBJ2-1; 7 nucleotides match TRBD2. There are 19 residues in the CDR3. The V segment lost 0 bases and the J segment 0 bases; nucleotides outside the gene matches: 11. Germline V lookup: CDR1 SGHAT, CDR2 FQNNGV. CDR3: CASSLDAGVALSSYNEQFF. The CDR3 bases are TGTGCCAGCAGCTTAGACGCGGGGGTCGCGTTGAGCTCCTACAATGAGCAGTTCTTC.

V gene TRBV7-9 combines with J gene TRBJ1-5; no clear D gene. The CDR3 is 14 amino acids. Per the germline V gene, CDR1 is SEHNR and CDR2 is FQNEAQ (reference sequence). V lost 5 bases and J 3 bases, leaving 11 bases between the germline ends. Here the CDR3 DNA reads TGTGCCAGCAGCCCCGTAGGGTCCAATCAGCCCCAGCATTTT. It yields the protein CASSPVGSNQPQHF.

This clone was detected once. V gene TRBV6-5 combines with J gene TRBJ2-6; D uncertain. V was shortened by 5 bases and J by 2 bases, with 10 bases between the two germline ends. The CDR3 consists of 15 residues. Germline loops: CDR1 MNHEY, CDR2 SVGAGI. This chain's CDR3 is CASSIQEPGANVLTF. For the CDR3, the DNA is TGTGCCAGCAGTATTCAAGAACCTGGGGCCAACGTCCTGACTTTC.

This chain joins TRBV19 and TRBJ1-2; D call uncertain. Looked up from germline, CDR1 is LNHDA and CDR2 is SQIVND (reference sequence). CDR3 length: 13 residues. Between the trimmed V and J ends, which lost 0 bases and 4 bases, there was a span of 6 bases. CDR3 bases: TGTGCCAGTAGTATAGATGGTGGCTATGGCTACACCTTC. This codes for CASSIDGGYGYTF.

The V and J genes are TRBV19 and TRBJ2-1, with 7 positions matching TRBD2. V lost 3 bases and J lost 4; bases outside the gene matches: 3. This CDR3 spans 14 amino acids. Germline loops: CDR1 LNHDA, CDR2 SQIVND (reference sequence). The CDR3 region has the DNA TGTGCCAGTAGTATCGGGACTATTTACAATGAGCAGTTCTTC. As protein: CASSIGTIYNEQFF.

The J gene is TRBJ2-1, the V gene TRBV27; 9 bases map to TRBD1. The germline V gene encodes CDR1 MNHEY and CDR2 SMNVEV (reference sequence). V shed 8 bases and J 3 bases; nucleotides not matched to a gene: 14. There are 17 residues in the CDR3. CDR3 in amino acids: CASRLGTGMGLYNEQFF. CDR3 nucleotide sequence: TGTGCCAGCCGCTTGGGGACAGGGATGGGGCTCTACAATGAGCAGTTCTTC.

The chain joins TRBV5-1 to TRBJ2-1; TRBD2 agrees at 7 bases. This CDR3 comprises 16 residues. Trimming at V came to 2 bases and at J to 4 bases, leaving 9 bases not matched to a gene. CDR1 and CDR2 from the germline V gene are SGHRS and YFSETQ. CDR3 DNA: TGCGCCAGCAGCTTTTGGGGACTACAAATTTACAATGAGCAGTTCTTC. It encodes CASSFWGLQIYNEQFF.

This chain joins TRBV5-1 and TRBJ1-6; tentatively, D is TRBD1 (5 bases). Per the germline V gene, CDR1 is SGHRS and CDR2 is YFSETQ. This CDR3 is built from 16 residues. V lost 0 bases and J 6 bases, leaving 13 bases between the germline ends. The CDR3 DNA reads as TGCGCCAGCAGCTTGGTGGAAGGGGTGGCTAATTCACCCCTCCACTTT. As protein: CASSLVEGVANSPLHF.

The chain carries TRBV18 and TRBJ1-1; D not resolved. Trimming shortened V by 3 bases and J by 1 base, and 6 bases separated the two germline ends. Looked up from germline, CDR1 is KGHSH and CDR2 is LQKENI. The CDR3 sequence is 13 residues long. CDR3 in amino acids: CASSPQANTEAFF. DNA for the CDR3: TGTGCCAGCTCACCCCAGGCGAACACTGAAGCTTTCTTT.

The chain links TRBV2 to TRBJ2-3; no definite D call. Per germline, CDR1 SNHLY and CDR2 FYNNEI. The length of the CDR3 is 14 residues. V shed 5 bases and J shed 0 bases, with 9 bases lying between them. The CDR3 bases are TGTGCCAGCAGTCGCGTGTCTAGCACAGATACGCAGTATTTT. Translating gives CASSRVSSTDTQYF.

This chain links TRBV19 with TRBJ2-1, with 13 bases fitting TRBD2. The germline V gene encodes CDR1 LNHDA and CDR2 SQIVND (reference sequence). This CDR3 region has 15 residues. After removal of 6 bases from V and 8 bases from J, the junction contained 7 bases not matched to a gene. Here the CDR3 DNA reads TGTGCCAGTAGATCGGGACTAGCGGGACTGGATGAGCAGTTCTTC. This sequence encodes CASRSGLAGLDEQFF.

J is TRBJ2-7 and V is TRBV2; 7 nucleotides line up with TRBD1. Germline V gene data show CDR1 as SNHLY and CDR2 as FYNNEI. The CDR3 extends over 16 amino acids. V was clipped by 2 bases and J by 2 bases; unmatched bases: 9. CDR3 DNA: TGTGCCAGCAGTGAATTATGGACAGGCCTTACCTACGAGCAGTACTTC. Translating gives CASSELWTGLTYEQYF.